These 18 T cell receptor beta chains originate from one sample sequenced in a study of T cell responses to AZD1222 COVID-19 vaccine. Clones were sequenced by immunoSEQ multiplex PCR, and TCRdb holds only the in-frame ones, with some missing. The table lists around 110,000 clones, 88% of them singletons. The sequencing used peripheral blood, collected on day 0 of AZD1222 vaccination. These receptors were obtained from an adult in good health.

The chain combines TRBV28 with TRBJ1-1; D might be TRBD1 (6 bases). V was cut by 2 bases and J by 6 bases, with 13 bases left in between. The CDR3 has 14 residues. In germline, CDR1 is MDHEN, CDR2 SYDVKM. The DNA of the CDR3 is TGTGCCAGCAGTTTAACCAGGGGCTCGGCTGAAGCTTTCTTT. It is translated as CASSLTRGSAEAFF.

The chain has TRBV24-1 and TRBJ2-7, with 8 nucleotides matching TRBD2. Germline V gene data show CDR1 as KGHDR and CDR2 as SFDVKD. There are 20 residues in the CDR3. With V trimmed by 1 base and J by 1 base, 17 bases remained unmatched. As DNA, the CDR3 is TGTGCCACCAGTGATTTAGGGGCAGGTCCCCCGGGACTAGAATCCTACGAGCAGTACTTC. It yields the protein CATSDLGAGPPGLESYEQYF.

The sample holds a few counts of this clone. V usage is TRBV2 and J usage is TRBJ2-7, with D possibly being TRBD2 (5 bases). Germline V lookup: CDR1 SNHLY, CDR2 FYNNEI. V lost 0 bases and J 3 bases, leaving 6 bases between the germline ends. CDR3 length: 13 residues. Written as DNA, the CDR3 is TGTGCCAGCAGTGAAGCCGGGATCTACGAGCAGTACTTC. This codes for CASSEAGIYEQYF.

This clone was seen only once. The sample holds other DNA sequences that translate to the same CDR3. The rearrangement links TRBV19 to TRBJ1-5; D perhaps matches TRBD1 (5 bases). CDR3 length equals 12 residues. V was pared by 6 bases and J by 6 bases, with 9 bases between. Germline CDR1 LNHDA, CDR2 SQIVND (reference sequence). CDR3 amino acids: CASSSGFQPQHF. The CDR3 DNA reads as TGTGCCAGTAGCTCAGGGTTTCAGCCCCAGCATTTT.

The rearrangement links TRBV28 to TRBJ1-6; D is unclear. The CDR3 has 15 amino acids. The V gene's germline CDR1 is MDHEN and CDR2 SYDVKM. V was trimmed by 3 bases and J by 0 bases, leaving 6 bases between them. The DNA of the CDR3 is TGTGCCAGCAGTTTCGAAAGCTCCTATAATTCACCCCTCCACTTT. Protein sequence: CASSFESSYNSPLHF.

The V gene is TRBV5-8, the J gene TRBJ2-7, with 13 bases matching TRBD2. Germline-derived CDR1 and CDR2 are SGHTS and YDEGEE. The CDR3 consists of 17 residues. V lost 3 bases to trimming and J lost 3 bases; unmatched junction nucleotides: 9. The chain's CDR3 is CASSSSGLAGAHYEQYF. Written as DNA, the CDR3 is TGTGCCAGCAGCTCCTCAGGACTAGCGGGGGCCCACTACGAGCAGTACTTC.

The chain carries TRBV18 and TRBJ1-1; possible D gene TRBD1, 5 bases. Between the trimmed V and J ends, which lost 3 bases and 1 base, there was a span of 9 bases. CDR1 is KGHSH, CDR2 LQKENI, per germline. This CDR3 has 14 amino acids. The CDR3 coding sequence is TGTGCCAGCTCACCCAGCGGGGGGAACACTGAAGCTTTCTTT. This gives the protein CASSPSGGNTEAFF.

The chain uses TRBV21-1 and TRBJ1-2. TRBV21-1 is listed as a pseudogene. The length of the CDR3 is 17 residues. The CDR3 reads CASSKKGTPGPTYGYTF. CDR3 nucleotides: TGTGCCAGCAGCAAAAAGGGGACCCCTGGGCCAACTTATGGCTACACCTTC.

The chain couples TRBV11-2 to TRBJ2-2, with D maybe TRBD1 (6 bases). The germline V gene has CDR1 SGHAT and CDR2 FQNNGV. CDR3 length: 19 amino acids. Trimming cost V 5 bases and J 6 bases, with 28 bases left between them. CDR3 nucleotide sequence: TGTGCCAGCAGCACCCTTGAGGCAGGGGCCACGGTCGGGGCCGGGGAGCTGTTTTTT. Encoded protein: CASSTLEAGATVGAGELFF.

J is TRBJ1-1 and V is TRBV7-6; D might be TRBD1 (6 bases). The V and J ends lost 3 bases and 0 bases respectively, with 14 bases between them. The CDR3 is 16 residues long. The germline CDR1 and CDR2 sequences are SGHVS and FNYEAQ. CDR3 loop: CASSLGTHSMNTEAFF. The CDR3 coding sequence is TGTGCCAGCAGCTTGGGGACACATAGTATGAACACTGAAGCTTTCTTT.

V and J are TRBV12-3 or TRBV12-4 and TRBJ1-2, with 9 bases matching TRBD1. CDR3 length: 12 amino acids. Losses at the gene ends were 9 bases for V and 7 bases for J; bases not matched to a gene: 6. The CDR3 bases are TGTGCCAGTTCGGGACAGGGAGCTGGCTACACCTTC. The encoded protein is CASSGQGAGYTF.

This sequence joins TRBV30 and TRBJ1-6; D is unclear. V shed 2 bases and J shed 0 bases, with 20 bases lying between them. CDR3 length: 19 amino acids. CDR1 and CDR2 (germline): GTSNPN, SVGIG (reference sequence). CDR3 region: CAWSISVDWRSSYNSPLHF. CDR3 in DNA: TGTGCCTGGAGTATCAGCGTGGACTGGAGGAGCTCCTATAATTCACCCCTCCACTTT.

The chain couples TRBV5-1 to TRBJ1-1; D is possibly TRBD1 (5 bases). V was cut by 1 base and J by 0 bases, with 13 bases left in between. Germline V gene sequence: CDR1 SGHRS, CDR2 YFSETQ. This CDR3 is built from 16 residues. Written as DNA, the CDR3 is TGCGCCAGCAGCTTGCTCAGGGTTGGGATGAACACTGAAGCTTTCTTT. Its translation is CASSLLRVGMNTEAFF. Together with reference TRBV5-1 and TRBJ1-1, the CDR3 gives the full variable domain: KAGVTQTPRYLIKTRGQQVTLSCSPISGHRSVSWYQQTPGQGLQFLFEYFSETQRNKGNFPGRFSGRQFSNSRSEMNVSTLELGDSALYLCASSLLRVGMNTEAFFGQGTRLTVV.

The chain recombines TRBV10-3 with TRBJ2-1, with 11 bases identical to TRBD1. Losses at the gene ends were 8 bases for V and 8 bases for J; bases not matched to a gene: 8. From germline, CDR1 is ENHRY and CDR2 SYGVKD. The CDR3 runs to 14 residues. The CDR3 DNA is TGTGCCATCTCTGGACAGGGGGCGATAGATGAGCAGTTCTTC. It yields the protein CAISGQGAIDEQFF.

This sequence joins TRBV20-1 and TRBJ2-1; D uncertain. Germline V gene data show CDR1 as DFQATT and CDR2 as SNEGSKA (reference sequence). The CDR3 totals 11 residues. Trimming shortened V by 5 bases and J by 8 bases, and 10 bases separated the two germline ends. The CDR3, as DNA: TGCAGTGCTCCCCTCTTGGATGAGCAGTTCTTC. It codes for CSAPLLDEQFF.

This CDR3 is CASSSRQGADIQYF. CDR3 DNA: TGTGCCAGCAGCTCCCGACAGGGGGCGGACATTCAGTACTTC. The V gene is TRBV7-9, the J gene TRBJ2-4, with 10 nucleotides matching TRBD1. This CDR3 spans 14 amino acids. With V trimmed by 4 bases and J by 8 bases, 5 bases remained unmatched. The germline CDR1 and CDR2 sequences are SEHNR and FQNEAQ (reference sequence).

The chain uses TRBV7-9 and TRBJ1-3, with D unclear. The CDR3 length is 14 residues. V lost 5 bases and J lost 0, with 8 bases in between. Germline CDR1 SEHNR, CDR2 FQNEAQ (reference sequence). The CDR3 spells CASSRGSSGNTIYF. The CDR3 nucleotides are TGTGCCAGCAGCCGAGGGAGCTCTGGAAACACCATATATTTT. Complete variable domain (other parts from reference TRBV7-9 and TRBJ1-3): DTGVSQNPRHKITKRGQNVTFRCDPISEHNRLYWYRQTLGQGPEFLTYFQNEAQLEKSRLLSDRFSAERPKGSFSTLEIQRTEQGDSAMYLCASSRGSSGNTIYFGEGSWLTVV.

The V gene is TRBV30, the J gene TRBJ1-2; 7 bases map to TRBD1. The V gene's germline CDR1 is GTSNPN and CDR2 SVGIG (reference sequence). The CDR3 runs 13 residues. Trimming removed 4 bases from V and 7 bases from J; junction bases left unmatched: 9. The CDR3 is CAWKGGIFRGYTF. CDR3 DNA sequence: TGTGCCTGGAAAGGGGGCATATTTCGTGGCTACACCTTC.